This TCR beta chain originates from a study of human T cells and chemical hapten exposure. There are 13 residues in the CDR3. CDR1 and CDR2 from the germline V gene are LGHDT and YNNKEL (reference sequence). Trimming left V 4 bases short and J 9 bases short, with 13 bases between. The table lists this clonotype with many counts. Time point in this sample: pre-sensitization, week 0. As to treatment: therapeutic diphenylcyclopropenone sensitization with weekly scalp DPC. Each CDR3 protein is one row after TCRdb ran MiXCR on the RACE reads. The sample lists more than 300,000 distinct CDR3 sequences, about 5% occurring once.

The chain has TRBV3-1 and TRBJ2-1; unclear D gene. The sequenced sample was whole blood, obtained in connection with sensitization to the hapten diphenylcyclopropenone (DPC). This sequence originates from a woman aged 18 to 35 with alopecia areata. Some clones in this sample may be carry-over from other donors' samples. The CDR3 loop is CASSPGPYGEQFF. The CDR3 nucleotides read TGTGCCAGCAGCCCCGGTCCCTACGGTGAGCAGTTCTTC.